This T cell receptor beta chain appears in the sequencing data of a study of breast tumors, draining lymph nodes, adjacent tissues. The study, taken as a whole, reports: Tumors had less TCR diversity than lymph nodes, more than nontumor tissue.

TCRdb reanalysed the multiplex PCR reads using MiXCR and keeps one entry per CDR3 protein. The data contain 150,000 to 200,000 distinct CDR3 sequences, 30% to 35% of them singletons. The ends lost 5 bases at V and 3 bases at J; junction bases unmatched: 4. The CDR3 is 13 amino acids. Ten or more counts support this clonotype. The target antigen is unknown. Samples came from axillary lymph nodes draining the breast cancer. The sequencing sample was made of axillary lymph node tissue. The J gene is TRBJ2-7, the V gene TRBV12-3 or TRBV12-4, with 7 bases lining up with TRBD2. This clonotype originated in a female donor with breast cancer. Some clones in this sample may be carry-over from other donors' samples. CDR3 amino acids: CASSHGGSYEQYF. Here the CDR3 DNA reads TGTGCCAGCAGTCACGGGGGGAGCTACGAGCAGTACTTC.